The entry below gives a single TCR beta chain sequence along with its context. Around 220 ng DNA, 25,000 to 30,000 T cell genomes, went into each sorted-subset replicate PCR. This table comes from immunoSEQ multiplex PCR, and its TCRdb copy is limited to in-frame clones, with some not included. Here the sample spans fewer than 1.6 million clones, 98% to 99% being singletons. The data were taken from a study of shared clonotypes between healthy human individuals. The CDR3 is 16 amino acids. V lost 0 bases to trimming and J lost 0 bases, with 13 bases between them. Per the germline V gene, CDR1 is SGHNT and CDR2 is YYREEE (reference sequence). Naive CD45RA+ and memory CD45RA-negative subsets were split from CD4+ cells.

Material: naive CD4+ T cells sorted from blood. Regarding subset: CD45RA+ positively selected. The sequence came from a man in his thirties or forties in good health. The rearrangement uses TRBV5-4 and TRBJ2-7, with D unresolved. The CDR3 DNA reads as TGTGCCAGCAGCTTGGCGACAAAAACCGGCTCCTACGAGCAGTACTTC. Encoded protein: CASSLATKTGSYEQYF.